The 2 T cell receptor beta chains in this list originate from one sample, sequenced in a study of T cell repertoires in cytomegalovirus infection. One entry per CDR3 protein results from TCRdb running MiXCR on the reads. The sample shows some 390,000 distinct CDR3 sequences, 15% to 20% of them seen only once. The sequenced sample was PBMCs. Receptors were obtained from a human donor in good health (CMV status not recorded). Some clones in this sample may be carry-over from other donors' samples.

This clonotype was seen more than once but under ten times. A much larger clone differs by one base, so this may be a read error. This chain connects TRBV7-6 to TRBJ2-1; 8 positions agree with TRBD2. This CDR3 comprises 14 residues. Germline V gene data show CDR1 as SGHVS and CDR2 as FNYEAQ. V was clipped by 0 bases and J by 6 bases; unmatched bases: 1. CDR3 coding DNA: TGTGCCAGCAGCTTAGCTAGCGGGGTCAATGAGCAGTTCTTC. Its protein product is CASSLASGVNEQFF.

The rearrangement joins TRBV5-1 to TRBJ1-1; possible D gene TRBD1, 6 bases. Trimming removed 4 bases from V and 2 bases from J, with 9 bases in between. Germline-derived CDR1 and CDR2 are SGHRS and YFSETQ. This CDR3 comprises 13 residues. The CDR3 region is CASSMDSNTEAFF. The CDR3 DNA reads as TGCGCCAGCAGCATGGACAGTAACACTGAAGCTTTCTTT. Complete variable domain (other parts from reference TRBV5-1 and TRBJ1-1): KAGVTQTPRYLIKTRGQQVTLSCSPISGHRSVSWYQQTPGQGLQFLFEYFSETQRNKGNFPGRFSGRQFSNSRSEMNVSTLELGDSALYLCASSMDSNTEAFFGQGTRLTVV.